Listed here are 20 T cell receptor beta chains from one sample, sequenced in a study of cytomegalovirus exposure and HLA in healthy donors. 60 Vbeta and 13 Jbeta primers were used in PCR. The data were produced by immunoSEQ multiplex PCR, yet TCRdb's version contains in-frame clones alone and is incomplete. The sample contains 55,000 to 90,000 clones, around 78% of which appear only once. The sample consisted of PBMCs. These receptors came from a middle-aged man in good health and CMV-seronegative.

J is TRBJ2-2 and V is TRBV5-4; tentative D call: TRBD2 (5 bases). V was clipped by 4 bases and J by 4 bases, with 17 bases between them. The CDR3 extends over 16 amino acids. Germline V gene sequence: CDR1 SGHNT, CDR2 YYREEE (reference sequence). CDR3 DNA sequence: TGTGCCAGCAGCAGCGATGCGGGCGTTCGCACCGGGGAGCTGTTTTTT. Its protein product is CASSSDAGVRTGELFF.

The chain carries TRBV28 and TRBJ1-5; the match to TRBD1 covers 8 bases. The ends lost 6 bases at V and 4 bases at J; junction bases unmatched: 11. The CDR3 contains 16 residues. Germline CDR1 MDHEN, CDR2 SYDVKM. Written as DNA, the CDR3 is TGTGCCAGCAGCTCCTCCAGGACAGGGAGGAATCAGCCCCAGCATTTT. Translating it yields CASSSSRTGRNQPQHF.

The J gene is TRBJ2-7, the V gene TRBV7-9, with 9 positions matching TRBD2. V lost 4 bases and J lost 5; bases outside the gene matches: 12. This CDR3 is 16 amino acids long. Germline CDR1 is SEHNR and CDR2 is FQNEAQ (reference sequence). CDR3 sequence reads: CASSSHSGSVKNEQYF. CDR3 in DNA: TGTGCCAGCAGCTCCCATAGCGGGAGTGTTAAAAACGAGCAGTACTTC.

This chain uses TRBV6-4 with TRBJ1-2; TRBD1 might be the D (5 bases). The V and J ends lost 3 bases and 8 bases respectively, with 10 bases between them. Germline V gene sequence: CDR1 MRHNA, CDR2 SNTAGT. CDR3 length: 12 amino acids. This CDR3 is CASSEGGRGYTF. DNA of the CDR3: TGTGCCAGCAGTGAGGGGGGAAGGGGCTACACCTTC.

The V gene is TRBV5-4, the J gene TRBJ1-1; possibly TRBD1 for D (5 bases). Between the trimmed V and J ends, which lost 0 bases and 3 bases, there was a span of 9 bases. Germline loops: CDR1 SGHNT, CDR2 YYREEE (reference sequence). This CDR3 spans 14 amino acids. The CDR3 DNA reads TGTGCCAGCAGCTTGGGGGCAGGGCACACTGAAGCTTTCTTT. Translated: CASSLGAGHTEAFF.

The gene calls are TRBV4-2 and TRBJ1-5; D not resolved. In germline, CDR1 is LGHNA, CDR2 YNFKEQ. The ends were cut back, 1 base at V and 0 bases at J, with 10 bases in the middle. The length of the CDR3 is 16 residues. In nucleotides, the CDR3 is TGTGCCAGCAGCCAAGGAGACGGGAATAGCAATCAGCCCCAGCATTTT. Translation gives CASSQGDGNSNQPQHF.

The J gene is TRBJ2-3, the V gene TRBV4-2; tentatively, D is TRBD2 (6 bases). Germline loops: CDR1 LGHNA, CDR2 YNFKEQ. This CDR3 region has 18 residues. V lost 0 bases to trimming and J lost 4 bases, with 20 bases between them. The CDR3 reads CASSQERPSATKADTQYF. DNA of the CDR3: TGTGCCAGCAGCCAAGAAAGGCCTAGCGCCACAAAGGCAGATACGCAGTATTTT.

This chain connects TRBV10-3 to TRBJ2-5; 7 bases agree with TRBD2. The CDR3 extends over 14 amino acids. Per the germline V gene, CDR1 is ENHRY and CDR2 is SYGVKD. V shed 7 bases, J shed 2 bases, and the junction held 7 bases outside the gene matches. The CDR3 is CAINGDSGQETQYF. CDR3 coding DNA: TGTGCCATCAACGGGGATAGCGGGCAAGAGACCCAGTACTTC.

The chain carries TRBV11-2 and TRBJ2-1; TRBD2 matches at 8 bases. Germline lookup yields CDR1 SGHAT and CDR2 FQNNGV. J gave up 0 bases and V 5 bases, and 9 bases lay outside the gene matches. CDR3 length: 17 residues. CDR3 amino acids: CASSRRGGMSSYNEQFF. CDR3 bases: TGTGCCAGCAGCCGTCGGGGGGGGATGAGCTCCTACAATGAGCAGTTCTTC.

The gene calls are TRBV7-8 and TRBJ2-7; 7 positions match TRBD1. The CDR3 spans 14 residues. The trim removed 4 bases at V and 6 bases at J, leaving 9 bases unmatched. Germline CDR1 and CDR2: SGHVS and FQNEAQ. CDR3 DNA: TGTGCCAGCAGCTCAAGACAGGGATCGTCCGAGCAGTACTTC. Translated, it gives CASSSRQGSSEQYF.

The chain has TRBV7-9 and TRBJ1-2; D may be TRBD1 (6 bases). The CDR3 sequence is 15 residues long. Germline V gives CDR1 SEHNR, CDR2 FQNEAQ (reference sequence). V was shortened by 5 bases and J by 2 bases, with 15 bases between the two germline ends. CDR3 in amino acids: CASSPAVGANYGYTF. The CDR3, as DNA: TGTGCCAGCAGCCCGGCGGTGGGGGCCAACTATGGCTACACCTTC.

This chain uses TRBV19 with TRBJ1-1; 7 bases map to TRBD1. The CDR3 totals 13 residues. V lost 6 bases and J lost 5; bases outside the gene matches: 6. Germline values: CDR1 LNHDA, CDR2 SQIVND (reference sequence). The CDR3 bases are TGTGCCAGTAGCTACAGGGGAGCAACTGAAGCTTTCTTT. As protein: CASSYRGATEAFF.

The genes are TRBV5-1 and TRBJ2-7, with 7 bases lining up with TRBD1. Germline CDR1 and CDR2: SGHRS and YFSETQ. This CDR3 has 15 residues. V trimming: 1 base; J trimming: 0 bases; junction bases outside the gene matches: 4. DNA of the CDR3: TGCGCCAGCAGCTTGTCGACAGGGAGCTCCTACGAGCAGTACTTC. Its translation: CASSLSTGSSYEQYF.

The chain is built from TRBV7-8 and TRBJ2-3, with D unclear. Trimming stripped 4 bases from V and 4 bases from J, with 9 bases between. This CDR3 region has 13 residues. CDR1 and CDR2 from the germline V gene are SGHVS and FQNEAQ. CDR3 in amino acids: CASSYGPADTQYF. DNA for the CDR3: TGTGCCAGCAGCTACGGTCCCGCAGATACGCAGTATTTT. Filled out from reference TRBV7-8 and TRBJ2-3, the complete variable domain reads GAGVSQSPRYKVAKRGQDVALRCDPISGHVSLFWYQQALGQGPEFLTYFQNEAQLDKSGLPSDRFFAERPEGSVSTLKIQRTQQEDSAVYLCASSYGPADTQYFGPGTRLTVL.

A single count supports this clone. The rearrangement joins TRBV6-4 to TRBJ1-1; 10 positions match TRBD1. The CDR3 runs 14 residues. CDR1 and CDR2 (germline): MRHNA, SNTAGT. Trimming took 6 bases from V and 4 from J; bases not matched to a gene: 5. This CDR3 reads CASRAGQGLTEAFF. The DNA of the CDR3 is TGTGCCAGCAGGGCGGGACAGGGGCTCACTGAAGCTTTCTTT.

The chain recombines TRBV5-4 with TRBJ2-7; 9 nucleotides match TRBD1. CDR1 SGHNT and CDR2 YYREEE come from the germline V gene (reference sequence). CDR3 size: 14 residues. The J segment lost 3 bases and the V segment lost 4 bases, leaving 5 bases of the junction unmatched. CDR3 bases: TGTGCCAGCAGCCCGGACAGGGGCAACTACGAGCAGTACTTC. Protein product: CASSPDRGNYEQYF.

This rearrangement joins TRBV4-3 to TRBJ2-3; possibly TRBD2 for D (5 bases). This CDR3 has 16 residues. Trimming removed 0 bases from V and 0 bases from J, with 10 bases in between. Germline assignment: CDR1 LGHNA and CDR2 YSLEER. Here the CDR3 reads CASSQERAGSTDTQYF. For the CDR3, the DNA is TGCGCCAGCAGCCAAGAAAGGGCGGGTAGCACAGATACGCAGTATTTT.

The gene calls are TRBV5-4 and TRBJ2-1, with TRBD2 identical over 8 bases. CDR3 length: 19 residues. V was pared by 0 bases and J by 1 base, with 12 bases of the junction left unmatched. The V gene's germline CDR1 is SGHNT and CDR2 YYREEE (reference sequence). CDR3 loop: CASSLESSGGHTSYNEQFF. CDR3 nucleotides: TGTGCCAGCAGCTTGGAGTCGAGCGGGGGCCATACTTCCTACAATGAGCAGTTCTTC.

The chain carries TRBV9 and TRBJ2-7; D may be TRBD1 (6 bases). The CDR3 is 14 amino acids. V was pared by 2 bases and J by 2 bases, with 11 bases between. Looked up from germline, CDR1 is SGDLS and CDR2 is YYNGEE. CDR3 amino acids: CASSVQAGAYEQYF. CDR3 sequence (DNA): TGTGCCAGCAGCGTCCAGGCAGGGGCCTACGAGCAGTACTTC. Supplemented by reference TRBV9 and TRBJ2-7, the full variable domain reads DSGVTQTPKHLITATGQRVTLRCSPRSGDLSVYWYQQSLDQGLQFLIQYYNGEERAKGNILERFSAQQFPDLHSELNLSSLELGDSALYFCASSVQAGAYEQYFGPGTRLTVT.

This clone is a singleton in its sample. V gene TRBV29-1 combines with J gene TRBJ2-5; 10 bases agree with TRBD2. The DNA end lines up better with TRBJ2-7; the J call may be wrong. From germline, CDR1 is SQVTM and CDR2 ANQGSEA. The CDR3 length is 14 residues. The DNA for the CDR3 is TGCAGCGTAGGAAAGCGGGAGGGCCGGAACGAGCAGTACTTC. This codes for CSVGKREGRNEQYF.